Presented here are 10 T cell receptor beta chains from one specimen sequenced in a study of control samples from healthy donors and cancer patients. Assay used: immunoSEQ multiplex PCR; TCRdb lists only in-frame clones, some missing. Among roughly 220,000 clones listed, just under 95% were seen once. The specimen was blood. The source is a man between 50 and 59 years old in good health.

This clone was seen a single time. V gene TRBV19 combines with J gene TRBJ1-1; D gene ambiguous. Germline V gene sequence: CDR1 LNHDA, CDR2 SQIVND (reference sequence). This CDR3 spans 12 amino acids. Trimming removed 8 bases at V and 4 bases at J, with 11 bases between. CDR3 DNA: TGTGCCAGTCAGACTTTCGGCACTGAAGCTTTCTTT. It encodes CASQTFGTEAFF.

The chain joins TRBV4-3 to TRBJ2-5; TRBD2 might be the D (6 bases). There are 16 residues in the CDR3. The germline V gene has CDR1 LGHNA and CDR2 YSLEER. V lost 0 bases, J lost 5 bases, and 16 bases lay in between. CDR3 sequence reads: CASSQERASGRETQYF. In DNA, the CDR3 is TGCGCCAGCAGCCAAGAACGAGCCTCTGGGAGGGAGACCCAGTACTTC.

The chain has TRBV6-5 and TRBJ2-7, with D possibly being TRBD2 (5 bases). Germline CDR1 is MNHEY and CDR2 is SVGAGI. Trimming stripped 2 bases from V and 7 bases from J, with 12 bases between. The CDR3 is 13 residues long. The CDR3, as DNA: TGTGCCAGCAGTTACGTAGTAACGGGAGAGCAGTACTTC. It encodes CASSYVVTGEQYF.

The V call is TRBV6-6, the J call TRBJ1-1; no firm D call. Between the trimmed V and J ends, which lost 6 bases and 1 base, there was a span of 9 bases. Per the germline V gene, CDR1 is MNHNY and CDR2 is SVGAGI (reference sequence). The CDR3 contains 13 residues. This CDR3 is CASSRVENTEAFF. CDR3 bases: TGTGCCAGCAGCCGGGTGGAGAACACTGAAGCTTTCTTT.

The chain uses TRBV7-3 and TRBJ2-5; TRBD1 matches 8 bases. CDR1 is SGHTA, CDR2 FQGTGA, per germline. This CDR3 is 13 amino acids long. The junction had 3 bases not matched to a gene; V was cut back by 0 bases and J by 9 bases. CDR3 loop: CASSLTEGQAQYF. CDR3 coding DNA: TGTGCCAGCAGCTTAACGGAGGGACAGGCCCAGTACTTC.

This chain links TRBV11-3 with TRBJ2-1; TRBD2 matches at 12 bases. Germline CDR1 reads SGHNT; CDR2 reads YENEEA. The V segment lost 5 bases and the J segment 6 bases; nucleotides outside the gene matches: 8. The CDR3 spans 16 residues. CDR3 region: CASSVSGTSGLNEQFF. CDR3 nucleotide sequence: TGTGCCAGCAGCGTATCCGGGACTAGCGGGCTCAATGAGCAGTTCTTC.

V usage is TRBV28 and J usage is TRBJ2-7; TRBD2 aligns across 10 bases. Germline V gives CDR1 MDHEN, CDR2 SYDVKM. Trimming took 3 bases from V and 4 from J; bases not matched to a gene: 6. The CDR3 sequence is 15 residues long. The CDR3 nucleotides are TGTGCCAGCAGTTTGGGTCCTAGCGGGGGTTACGAGCAGTACGTC. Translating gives CASSLGPSGGYEQYV.

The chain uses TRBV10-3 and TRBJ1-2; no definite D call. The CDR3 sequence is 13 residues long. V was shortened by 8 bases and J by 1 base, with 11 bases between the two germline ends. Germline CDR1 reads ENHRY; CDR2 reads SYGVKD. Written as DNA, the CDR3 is TGTGCCATCTATTCGGAGATTAACTATGGCTACACCTTC. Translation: CAIYSEINYGYTF.

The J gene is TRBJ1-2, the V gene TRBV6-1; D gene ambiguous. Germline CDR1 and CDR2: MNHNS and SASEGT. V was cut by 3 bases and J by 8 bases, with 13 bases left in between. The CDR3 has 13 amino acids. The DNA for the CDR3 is TGTGCCAGCAGTGAGAGGCCTTATAAGGGCTACACCTTC. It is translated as CASSERPYKGYTF.

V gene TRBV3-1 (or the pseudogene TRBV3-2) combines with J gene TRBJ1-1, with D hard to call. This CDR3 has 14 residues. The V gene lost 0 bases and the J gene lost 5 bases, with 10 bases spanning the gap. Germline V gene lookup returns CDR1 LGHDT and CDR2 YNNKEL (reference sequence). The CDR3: CASSQDFVGTEAFF. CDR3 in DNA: TGTGCCAGCAGCCAAGATTTTGTGGGAACTGAAGCTTTCTTT.